This T cell receptor beta chain was documented in a study of T cells in Graves' hyperthyroidism and ophthalmopathy. CDR3 length: 15 amino acids. Germline V CDR1 and CDR2: SGHDT, YYEEEE. V lost 2 bases and J lost 8; bases outside the gene matches: 8. Concerning this clonotype: What it binds is not known.

Amplification of TCR beta CDR3 regions used RNA as the template. The HTBI set primed first-round TCR CDR3 RT-PCR. One entry per CDR3 protein, called by TCRdb with MiXCR from the multiplex PCR reads. This sample has 300,000 or so distinct CDR3 sequences, with over 15% found just once. Notes on the study in general: The model anticipated ophthalmopathy a median 6.5 months pre-onset.

Ophthalmopathy patients all had a Clinical Activity Score of at least 3, a NOSPECS grade of at least 4 and disease under 3 months old. Thyroid ultrasound and orbital computed tomography, with clinical symptoms and serum thyroxine and TRAb, informed diagnoses. Fresh 10 ml peripheral blood yielded PBMCs. The TCR comes from a woman aged 55-70 years with Graves' ophthalmopathy. Sequencing used blood. The chain links TRBV5-6 to TRBJ2-1; 9 bases line up with TRBD1. The DNA for the CDR3 is TGTGCCAGCAGCTTTCGGGACAGGGCTAATCATGAGCAGTTCTTC. Translating gives CASSFRDRANHEQFF.